The subject of this entry is one T cell receptor beta chain. Its antigen is not known. TCR beta libraries were prepared from cDNA with unique molecular identifiers. Each CDR3 protein is one row after TCRdb ran MiXCR on the PCR reads. The data hold 740,000 or so distinct CDR3 sequences, with approximately 57% observed a single time. The data stem from a study of post-analysis software for immune sequencing data. The CDR3 length is 15 residues. With 5 bases clipped from V and 4 bases from J, the junction kept 6 bases outside the gene matches. Findings and caveats of the study: Relative to controls, patients had about 5 TRBV segments at higher frequency, with TRBV5-6, TRBV5-1 and TRBV20-1 among these.

The receptor comes from a girl under 18 with multiple sclerosis. The chain combines TRBV12-3 or TRBV12-4 with TRBJ1-1, with 11 positions matching TRBD1. The specimen was blood. CDR3: CASSPGQGEFTEAFF. The CDR3 nucleotides read TGTGCCAGCAGTCCGGGACAGGGGGAATTCACTGAAGCTTTCTTT.